The present entry profiles one TCR beta chain with its context. This record comes from a study of blood T cell repertoires in COVID-19. J lost 6 bases, V lost 5 bases, and 9 bases had no gene match. CDR3 length: 14 residues. The germline V gene has CDR1 SGHTA and CDR2 FQGNSA. The assay was immunoSEQ multiplex PCR, and TCRdb's table has in-frame clones only and misses some. The top ten hold 9.8% of the sample, which has 150,000 to 200,000 clones, under 85% seen once. The rearrangement uses TRBV7-2 and TRBJ2-7, with TRBD1 identical over 8 bases. This TCR was recovered from a woman aged 80 or over with acute or convalescent COVID-19. The sample consisted of peripheral blood. The CDR3, as DNA: TGTGCCAGCAGCCCCAGACAGGGGAAGGGCGAGCAGTACTTC. The encoded protein is CASSPRQGKGEQYF.